Below, 18 T cell receptor beta chains from the same sample are listed, as sequenced in a study of T-cell memory formation after mild COVID-19. TCRdb re-called the 5' RACE reads through MiXCR, storing one row per CDR3 protein. This table has a few hundred thousand distinct CDR3 sequences, 16% appearing once. The material sequenced was PBMCs or a T cell subset sorted from them (not recorded which). The receptors were sampled from a man younger than 35 who had mild COVID-19 (a few samples of this study predate the infection). Cell type and time point are not known.

This clonotype was detected ten times or more. The chain links TRBV9 to TRBJ2-3; 10 nucleotides agree with TRBD1. The V gene end was trimmed by 2 bases and the J gene end by 5 bases; junction bases not matched to a gene: 2. CDR3 length: 14 residues. Per the germline V gene, CDR1 is SGDLS and CDR2 is YYNGEE. CDR3 residues: CASSVTGGKDTQYF. CDR3 nucleotide sequence: TGTGCCAGCAGCGTGACAGGGGGCAAAGATACGCAGTATTTT.

The chain carries TRBV7-2 and TRBJ1-6; D is perhaps TRBD1 (5 bases). The CDR3 consists of 16 residues. V dropped 4 bases and J dropped 4 bases, with 14 bases sitting between them. Germline V CDR1 and CDR2: SGHTA, FQGNSA. CDR3 amino acids: CASSSRETKYNSPLHF. The CDR3 coding sequence is TGTGCCAGCAGCTCCAGGGAAACCAAATATAATTCACCCCTCCACTTT.

The chain joins TRBV9 to TRBJ2-4; D unclear. Trimming pared 0 bases from V and 5 bases from J, leaving 9 bases between. The germline V gene encodes CDR1 SGDLS and CDR2 YYNGEE. This CDR3 contains 14 residues. The CDR3 bases are TGTGCCAGCAGCGTAGAGCCTGGGGAAAACATTCAGTACTTC. As protein: CASSVEPGENIQYF.

The chain recombines TRBV5-5 with TRBJ2-7; 9 bases agree with TRBD1. Per the germline V gene, CDR1 is SGHKS and CDR2 is YYEKEE (reference sequence). The CDR3 extends over 15 amino acids. V lost 5 bases and J lost 2; bases outside the gene matches: 8. This CDR3 reads CASRRDRAFAYEQYF. CDR3 DNA sequence: TGTGCCAGCAGGCGGGACAGGGCGTTTGCCTACGAGCAGTACTTC.

This clonotype was counted between two and nine times. The V and J genes are TRBV15 and TRBJ1-6; maybe TRBD1 (6 bases). V lost 2 bases to trimming and J lost 0 bases, with 14 bases between them. Germline V gene data show CDR1 as LNHNV and CDR2 as YYDKDF (reference sequence). The CDR3 contains 18 residues. The CDR3 protein is CATSRRLGGISYNSPLHF. The CDR3 DNA reads as TGTGCCACCAGCAGACGCCTAGGGGGGATCTCCTATAATTCACCCCTCCACTTT.

This clonotype appeared a few times. The chain uses TRBV6-6 and TRBJ2-3, with D maybe TRBD1 (6 bases). Trimming took 5 bases from V and 2 from J, leaving 8 bases between them. Germline V gene sequence: CDR1 MNHNY, CDR2 SVGAGI (reference sequence). The CDR3 is 13 residues long. CDR3 nucleotides: TGTGCCAGCAGTAACAGGGTCACAGATACGCAGTATTTT. Translating gives CASSNRVTDTQYF.

The chain uses TRBV5-1 and TRBJ2-2; D is unresolved. V was clipped by 0 bases and J by 1 base, with 7 bases between them. The germline V gene encodes CDR1 SGHRS and CDR2 YFSETQ. This CDR3 spans 15 amino acids. DNA for the CDR3: TGCGCCAGCAGCTTGGGCAGCAGGAACACCGGGGAGCTGTTTTTT. It yields the protein CASSLGSRNTGELFF.

The chain couples TRBV7-9 to TRBJ1-1; no firm D call. Germline V gene data show CDR1 as SEHNR and CDR2 as FQNEAQ (reference sequence). V gave up 3 bases and J gave up 6 bases, with 8 bases separating them. This CDR3 spans 12 amino acids. The CDR3, as DNA: TGTGCCAGCAGCTTGTGGGTTGCTGAAGCTTTCTTT. It specifies CASSLWVAEAFF.

There are a few counts of this clonotype. The chain is built from TRBV20-1 and TRBJ1-5; D uncertain. The V end was cut by 2 bases, the J end by 6 bases, with 11 bases between. This CDR3 is 13 amino acids long. The germline CDR1 and CDR2 sequences are DFQATT and SNEGSKA (reference sequence). This CDR3 is CSARLVFGQPQHF. CDR3 nucleotide sequence: TGCAGTGCTAGACTAGTTTTCGGTCAGCCCCAGCATTTT.

This chain links TRBV20-1 with TRBJ1-2; D ambiguous. This CDR3 contains 12 residues. V dropped 2 bases and J dropped 2 bases, with 6 bases sitting between them. Germline CDR1 DFQATT, CDR2 SNEGSKA (reference sequence). The CDR3 loop is CSARRGNYGYTF. The CDR3, as DNA: TGCAGTGCTAGACGCGGAAACTATGGCTACACCTTC.

The chain combines TRBV6-5 with TRBJ1-5; D uncertain. CDR1 and CDR2 (germline): MNHEY, SVGAGI. Trimming removed 0 bases from V and 5 bases from J, with 5 bases in between. The CDR3 has 13 amino acids. This CDR3 is CASSYSQDQPQHF. DNA for the CDR3: TGTGCCAGCAGTTACTCCCAGGATCAGCCCCAGCATTTT.

The V call is TRBV27, the J call TRBJ1-6, with D perhaps TRBD1 (6 bases). The V and J ends lost 2 bases and 8 bases respectively, with 13 bases between them. Germline loops: CDR1 MNHEY, CDR2 SMNVEV (reference sequence). CDR3 length: 15 residues. CDR3 DNA: TGTGCCAGCAGTTTAAGTTCCAAGGGGGATTCACCCCTCCACTTT. Its translation is CASSLSSKGDSPLHF.

This chain uses TRBV2 with TRBJ2-2; D gene unclear. The germline gives CDR1 SNHLY, CDR2 FYNNEI. This CDR3 has 16 amino acids. Between the trimmed V and J ends, which lost 2 bases and 5 bases, there was a span of 15 bases. This CDR3 is CASSEWQAPRTGELFF. As DNA, the CDR3 is TGTGCCAGCAGTGAATGGCAGGCCCCGAGGACCGGGGAGCTGTTTTTT.

This clonotype was detected only a few times. The J gene is TRBJ1-1, the V gene TRBV20-1, with D maybe TRBD1 (5 bases). Trimming shortened V by 8 bases and J by 6 bases, and 13 bases separated the two germline ends. Germline V gene data show CDR1 as DFQATT and CDR2 as SNEGSKA (reference sequence). CDR3 size: 11 residues. This CDR3 reads CSIGDVAEAFF. The CDR3 nucleotides are TGCAGTATAGGGGACGTCGCTGAAGCTTTCTTT.

This clonotype was seen more than once but under ten times. This rearrangement joins TRBV5-1 to TRBJ2-1; TRBD2 matches 7 bases. Trimming at V came to 1 base and at J to 7 bases, leaving 8 bases not matched to a gene. Germline V gives CDR1 SGHRS, CDR2 YFSETQ. CDR3 length equals 15 residues. The CDR3 spells CASSLLPAGENEQFF. The CDR3 DNA reads TGCGCCAGCAGCTTGCTCCCTGCGGGAGAAAATGAGCAGTTCTTC.

This clonotype came up many times. The chain couples TRBV5-1 to TRBJ1-1; 12 positions agree with TRBD1. V trimming: 0 bases; J trimming: 9 bases; junction bases outside the gene matches: 0. Germline V gene lookup returns CDR1 SGHRS and CDR2 YFSETQ. The CDR3 runs 13 residues. The CDR3 DNA follows: TGCGCCAGCAGCTTGGGGGACAGGGGGCAAGCTTTCTTT. Its protein is CASSLGDRGQAFF.

This clonotype was observed a few times. Here the CDR3 DNA reads TGTGCCAGCAGTCTACGGACCCCGACCACCGGGGAGCTGTTTTTT. Translating it yields CASSLRTPTTGELFF. This chain links TRBV7-9 with TRBJ2-2; D unresolved. The CDR3 loop spans 15 amino acids. V shed 6 bases and J shed 4 bases, with 15 bases lying between them. Per the germline V gene, CDR1 is SEHNR and CDR2 is FQNEAQ (reference sequence).

This chain joins TRBV20-1 and TRBJ2-7, with TRBD2 matching over 9 bases. This CDR3 spans 14 amino acids. CDR1 is DFQATT and CDR2 is SNEGSKA in the germline V gene (reference sequence). Trimming took 5 bases from V and 5 from J; bases not matched to a gene: 10. The CDR3 region is CSAFGASGADEQYF. DNA for the CDR3: TGCAGTGCTTTCGGGGCTAGCGGGGCAGACGAGCAGTACTTC.